This T cell receptor (beta chain) was retrieved from a study of blood T cell repertoires in COVID-19. With 1 base removed from V and 7 bases from J, the gap between germline ends came to 4 bases. The germline V gene encodes CDR1 DFQATT and CDR2 SNEGSKA (reference sequence). The CDR3 length is 11 residues. About this clone: Other nucleotide sequences from this sample produce the same CDR3.

Original processing methods: It was from reference gene primer amplification that nucleated cell counts were estimated. TCRdb's copy holds only in-frame clones and misses some; the assay was immunoSEQ multiplex PCR. V and J calls and clone size are those listed in that table; D and trimming were worked out from the DNA. The sample holds approximately 110,000 clones, 85% seen once. This chain connects TRBV20-1 to TRBJ1-4, with D uncertain. This clonotype was obtained from a woman older than 75 with COVID-19, enrolled during active disease. Sequenced material: peripheral blood. CDR3 sequence: CSARVREKLFF. DNA of the CDR3: TGCAGTGCTAGAGTCCGTGAAAAACTGTTTTTT.